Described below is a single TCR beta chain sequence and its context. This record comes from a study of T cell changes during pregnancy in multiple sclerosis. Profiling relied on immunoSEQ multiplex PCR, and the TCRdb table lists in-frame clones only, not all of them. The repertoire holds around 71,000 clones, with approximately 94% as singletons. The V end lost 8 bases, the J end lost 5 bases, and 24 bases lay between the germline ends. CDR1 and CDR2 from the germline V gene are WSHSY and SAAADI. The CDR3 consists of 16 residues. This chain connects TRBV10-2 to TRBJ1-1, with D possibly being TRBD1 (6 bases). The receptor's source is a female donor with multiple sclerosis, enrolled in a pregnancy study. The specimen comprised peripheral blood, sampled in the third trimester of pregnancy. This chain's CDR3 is CASAGRGAFLQTEAFF. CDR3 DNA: TGCGCCAGCGCGGGGAGGGGGGCGTTTCTCCAGACTGAAGCTTTCTTT.